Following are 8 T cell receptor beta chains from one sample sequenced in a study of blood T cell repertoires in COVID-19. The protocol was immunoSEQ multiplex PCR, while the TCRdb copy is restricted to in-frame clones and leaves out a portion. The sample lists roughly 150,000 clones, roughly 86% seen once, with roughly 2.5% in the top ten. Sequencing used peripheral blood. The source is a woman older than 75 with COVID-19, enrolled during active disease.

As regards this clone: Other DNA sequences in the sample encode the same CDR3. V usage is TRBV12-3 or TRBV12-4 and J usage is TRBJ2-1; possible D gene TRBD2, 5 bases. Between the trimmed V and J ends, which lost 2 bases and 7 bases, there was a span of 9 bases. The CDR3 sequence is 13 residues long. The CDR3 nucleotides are TGTGCCAGCAGTTTATCGGACTCTAATGAGCAGTTCTTC. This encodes CASSLSDSNEQFF.

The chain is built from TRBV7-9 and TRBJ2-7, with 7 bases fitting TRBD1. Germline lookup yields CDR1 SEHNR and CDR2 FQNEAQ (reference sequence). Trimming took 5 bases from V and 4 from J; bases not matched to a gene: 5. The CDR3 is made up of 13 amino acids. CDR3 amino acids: CASSPAGGYEQYF. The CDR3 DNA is TGTGCCAGCAGCCCTGCAGGGGGTTACGAGCAGTACTTC.

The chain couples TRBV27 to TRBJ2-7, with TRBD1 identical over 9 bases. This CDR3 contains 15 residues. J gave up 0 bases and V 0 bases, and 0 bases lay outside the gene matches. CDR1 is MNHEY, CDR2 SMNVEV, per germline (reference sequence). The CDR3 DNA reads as TGTGCCAGCAGTTTATCGACAGGGGGCTCCTACGAGCAGTACTTC. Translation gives CASSLSTGGSYEQYF.

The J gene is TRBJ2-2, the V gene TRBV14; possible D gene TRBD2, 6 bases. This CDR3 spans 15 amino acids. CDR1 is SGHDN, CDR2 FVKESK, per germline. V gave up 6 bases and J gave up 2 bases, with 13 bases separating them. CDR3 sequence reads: CASRPRERNTGELFF. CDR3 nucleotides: TGTGCCAGCAGGCCCCGGGAGAGAAACACCGGGGAGCTGTTTTTT.

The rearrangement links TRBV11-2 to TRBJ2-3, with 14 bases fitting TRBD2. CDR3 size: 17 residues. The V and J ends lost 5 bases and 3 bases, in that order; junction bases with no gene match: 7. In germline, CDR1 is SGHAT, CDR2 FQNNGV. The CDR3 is CASSPRGLAGVTDTQYF. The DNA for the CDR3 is TGTGCCAGCAGCCCCCGGGGACTAGCGGGGGTTACAGATACGCAGTATTTT.

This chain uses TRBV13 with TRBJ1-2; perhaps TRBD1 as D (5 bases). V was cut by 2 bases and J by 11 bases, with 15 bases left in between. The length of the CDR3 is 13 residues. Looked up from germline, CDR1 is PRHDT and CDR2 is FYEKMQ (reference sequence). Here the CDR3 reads CASSLNGGVGYTF. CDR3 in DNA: TGTGCCAGCAGCTTAAACGGGGGAGTCGGGTACACCTTC. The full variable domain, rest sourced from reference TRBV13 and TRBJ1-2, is AAGVIQSPRHLIKEKRETATLKCYPIPRHDTVYWYQQGPGQDPQFLISFYEKMQSDKGSIPDRFSAQQFSDYHSELNMSSLELGDSALYFCASSLNGGVGYTFGSGTRLTVV.

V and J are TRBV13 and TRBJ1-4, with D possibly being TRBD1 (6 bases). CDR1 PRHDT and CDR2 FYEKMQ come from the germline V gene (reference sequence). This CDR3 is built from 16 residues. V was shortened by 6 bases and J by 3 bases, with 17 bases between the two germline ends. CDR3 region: CASSSRPAGANEKLFF. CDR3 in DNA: TGTGCCAGCAGTTCTAGACCAGCAGGGGCTAATGAAAAACTGTTTTTT.

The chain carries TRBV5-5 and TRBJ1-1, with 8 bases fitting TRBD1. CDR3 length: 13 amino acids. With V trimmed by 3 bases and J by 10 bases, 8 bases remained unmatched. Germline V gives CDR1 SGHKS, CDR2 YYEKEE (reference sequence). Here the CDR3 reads CASSSGTGLGAFF. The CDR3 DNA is TGTGCCAGCAGCTCCGGGACAGGTCTCGGAGCTTTCTTT.